One and the same sample provided the 14 T cell receptor beta chains below, sequenced in a study of T cell changes during pregnancy in multiple sclerosis. The assay was immunoSEQ multiplex PCR, and TCRdb's table has in-frame clones only and misses some. The data show approximately 79,000 clones, 85% to 95% seen once. The sample in question was peripheral blood, obtained in the second trimester of pregnancy. Receptor source: a female donor in good health, enrolled as a control in a pregnancy study.

The chain links TRBV9 to TRBJ2-5; a weak D match, TRBD1 (6 bases). Germline CDR1 and CDR2: SGDLS and YYNGEE. This CDR3 has 13 residues. Trimming left V 4 bases short and J 3 bases short, with 10 bases between. The chain's CDR3 is CASSTGTKETQYF. In DNA, the CDR3 is TGTGCCAGCAGCACAGGGACAAAAGAGACCCAGTACTTC.

The V call is TRBV5-1, the J call TRBJ2-7; TRBD1 might be the D (6 bases). CDR3 length: 17 residues. The germline V gene has CDR1 SGHRS and CDR2 YFSETQ. The V end lost 2 bases, the J end lost 0 bases, and 18 bases lay between the germline ends. The CDR3: CASSFEATGQPSYEQYF. CDR3 bases: TGCGCCAGCAGCTTTGAGGCAACAGGACAGCCCTCCTACGAGCAGTACTTC.

The chain employs TRBV30 and TRBJ2-1, with 9 bases matching TRBD2. The CDR3 is 14 amino acids. Losses at the gene ends were 0 bases for V and 8 bases for J; bases not matched to a gene: 5. The germline V gene encodes CDR1 GTSNPN and CDR2 SVGIG (reference sequence). The CDR3 DNA follows: TGTGCCTGGAGTGTACGGACTAGCGCCTATGAGCAGTTCTTC. Amino acid sequence: CAWSVRTSAYEQFF.

The CDR3 region has the DNA TGTGCCAGCAGCTTGGGGTCAGGGGATTTCAATCAGCCCCAGCATTTT. Amino acids: CASSLGSGDFNQPQHF. The chain uses TRBV5-6 and TRBJ1-5, with D possibly matching TRBD1 (6 bases). V was shortened by 0 bases and J by 3 bases, with 13 bases between the two germline ends. The CDR3 length is 16 residues. CDR1 SGHDT and CDR2 YYEEEE come from the germline V gene.

This rearrangement joins TRBV5-1 to TRBJ2-7, with 9 bases identical to TRBD1. With V trimmed by 4 bases and J by 2 bases, 7 bases remained unmatched. This CDR3 region has 15 residues. Germline V lookup: CDR1 SGHRS, CDR2 YFSETQ. The CDR3 is CASSRDRAGTYEQYF. CDR3 coding DNA: TGCGCCAGCAGCAGGGACAGGGCCGGGACCTACGAGCAGTACTTC.

J is TRBJ1-5 and V is TRBV7-2; the D gene is possibly TRBD1 (5 bases). In germline, CDR1 is SGHTA, CDR2 FQGNSA. V was trimmed by 5 bases and J by 3 bases, leaving 11 bases between them. The CDR3 spans 14 residues. In nucleotides, the CDR3 is TGTGCCAGCAGCACGACAGCTGTCAATCAGCCCCAGCATTTT. This codes for CASSTTAVNQPQHF. Full variable domain (remainder filled in from reference TRBV7-2 and TRBJ1-5): GAGVSQSPSNKVTEKGKDVELRCDPISGHTALYWYRQSLGQGLEFLIYFQGNSAPDKSGLPSDRFSAERTGGSVSTLTIQRTQQEDSAVYLCASSTTAVNQPQHFGDGTRLSIL.

The rearrangement joins TRBV4-2 to TRBJ1-3; unclear D gene. Between the trimmed V and J ends, which lost 0 bases and 2 bases, there was a span of 14 bases. Germline V gene sequence: CDR1 LGHNA, CDR2 YNFKEQ. This CDR3 contains 17 residues. CDR3: CASSQDTGEGTGNTIYF. The CDR3 nucleotides are TGTGCCAGCAGCCAAGATACGGGTGAGGGTACTGGAAACACCATATATTTT.

V is TRBV11-3 and J is TRBJ2-3; D remains ambiguous. The CDR3 extends over 15 amino acids. The ends were cut back, 8 bases at V and 6 bases at J, with 21 bases in the middle. From germline, CDR1 is SGHNT and CDR2 YENEEA. The CDR3 DNA reads TGTGCCAGCTTCAAGGCGGCCCCGTTAACGGATACGCAGTATTTT. This encodes CASFKAAPLTDTQYF.

This clone has just one count. The chain carries TRBV9 and TRBJ2-7, with TRBD1 as a possible D gene (5 bases). The CDR3 consists of 15 residues. V gave up 1 base and J gave up 2 bases, with 13 bases separating them. The germline V gene has CDR1 SGDLS and CDR2 YYNGEE. The CDR3 loop is CASSVSGTGAYEQYF. The CDR3 nucleotides are TGTGCCAGCAGCGTATCCGGTACAGGAGCCTACGAGCAGTACTTC.

The chain uses TRBV9 and TRBJ2-5, with a weak D call TRBD1 (5 bases). Per the germline V gene, CDR1 is SGDLS and CDR2 is YYNGEE. The CDR3 runs to 13 residues. V gave up 1 base and J gave up 4 bases, with 8 bases separating them. CDR3 amino acids: CASSVRGAETQYF. The CDR3 DNA reads TGTGCCAGCAGCGTACGTGGGGCAGAGACCCAGTACTTC.

The rearrangement links TRBV5-8 to TRBJ2-3; 15 bases are shared with TRBD2. The V gene's germline CDR1 is SGHTS and CDR2 YDEGEE. This CDR3 comprises 15 residues. V was pared by 3 bases and J by 6 bases, with 2 bases of the junction left unmatched. CDR3 residues: CASSSGTSGRDTQYF. DNA of the CDR3: TGTGCCAGCAGCTCCGGGACTAGCGGGAGGGATACGCAGTATTTT. Drawing the rest from reference TRBV5-8 and TRBJ2-3, the complete variable domain is EAGVTQSPTHLIKTRGQQATLRCSPISGHTSVYWYQQALGLGLQFLLWYDEGEERNRGNFPPRFSGRQFPNYSSELNVNALELEDSALYLCASSSGTSGRDTQYFGPGTRLTVL.

This sequence joins TRBV29-1 and TRBJ1-3; TRBD1 matches 7 bases. The junction had 9 bases not matched to a gene; V was cut back by 7 bases and J by 0 bases. This CDR3 comprises 15 residues. Germline CDR1 and CDR2: SQVTM and ANQGSEA. CDR3 sequence reads: CSGSLDRLSGNTIYF. CDR3 in DNA: TGCAGCGGCTCCTTGGACAGGCTCTCTGGAAACACCATATATTTT.

The chain has TRBV30 and TRBJ2-6; 9 bases are a match to TRBD1. The ends lost 1 base at V and 1 base at J; junction bases unmatched: 2. CDR1 and CDR2 from the germline V gene are GTSNPN and SVGIG (reference sequence). The CDR3 covers 16 residues. CDR3 coding DNA: TGTGCCTGGAGTGCACAGGGGGCTTCTGGGGCCAACGTCCTGACTTTC. This gives the protein CAWSAQGASGANVLTF.

The V call is TRBV6-6, the J call TRBJ1-1; D remains ambiguous. V shed 5 bases and J shed 11 bases, with 18 bases lying between them. Germline V gives CDR1 MNHNY, CDR2 SVGAGI (reference sequence). The CDR3 has 13 amino acids. The CDR3 sequence: CASSLIDGEEAFF. In DNA form, the CDR3 reads TGTGCCAGCAGTCTCATAGACGGAGAGGAGGCTTTCTTT.